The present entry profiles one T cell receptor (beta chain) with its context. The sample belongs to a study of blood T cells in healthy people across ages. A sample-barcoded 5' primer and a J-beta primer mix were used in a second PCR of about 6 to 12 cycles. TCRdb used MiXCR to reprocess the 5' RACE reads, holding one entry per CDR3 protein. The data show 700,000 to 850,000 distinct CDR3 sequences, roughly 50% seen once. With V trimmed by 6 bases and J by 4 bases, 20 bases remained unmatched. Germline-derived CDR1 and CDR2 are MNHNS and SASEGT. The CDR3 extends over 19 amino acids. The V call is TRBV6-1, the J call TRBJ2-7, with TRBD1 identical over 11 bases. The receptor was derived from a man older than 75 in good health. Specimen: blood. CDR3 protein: CASSRFYGRGQGDVYEQYF. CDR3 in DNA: TGTGCCAGCAGCCGGTTCTATGGGCGGGGACAGGGGGACGTGTACGAGCAGTACTTC.